This T cell receptor (beta chain) derives from a study of beta chain features in type 1 diabetes. Study-wide findings and caveats: Patients with type 1 diabetes showed fewer VDJ junction insertions and more deletions. Any role of HLA type in TCRB rearrangement remained unresolved here. There was a moderate but significant shortening of TCRB CDR3s in all four CD4+ subsets of Type 1 diabetes patients.

For this clone: The antigen remains unidentified.

There are 15 residues in the CDR3. Germline CDR1 and CDR2: SGHDN and FVKESK. With V trimmed by 5 bases and J by 4 bases, 6 bases remained unmatched. Expressed TCRB transcripts were sequenced, since all the RNA that had been isolated was reverse transcribed. Generated by immunoSEQ multiplex PCR, the TCRdb table keeps only in-frame clones and is missing some. There are 150,000 to 180,000 clones in the sample; about a tenth occur only once, and approximately 0.5% lies in the top ten. This sequence originates from a young man with type 1 diabetes. The chain employs TRBV14 and TRBJ2-1, with TRBD1 matching over 9 bases. Sequencing was done on a sample of central memory CD4+ T cells from blood. The CDR3 here is CASSGAGTGYNEQFF. For the CDR3, the DNA is TGTGCCAGCAGCGGGGCCGGGACAGGGTACAATGAGCAGTTCTTC. Together with reference TRBV14 and TRBJ2-1, the CDR3 gives the full variable domain: EAGVTQFPSHSVIEKGQTVTLRCDPISGHDNLYWYRRVMGKEIKFLLHFVKESKQDESGMPNNRFLAERTGGTYSTLKVQPAELEDSGVYFCASSGAGTGYNEQFFGPGTRLTVL.